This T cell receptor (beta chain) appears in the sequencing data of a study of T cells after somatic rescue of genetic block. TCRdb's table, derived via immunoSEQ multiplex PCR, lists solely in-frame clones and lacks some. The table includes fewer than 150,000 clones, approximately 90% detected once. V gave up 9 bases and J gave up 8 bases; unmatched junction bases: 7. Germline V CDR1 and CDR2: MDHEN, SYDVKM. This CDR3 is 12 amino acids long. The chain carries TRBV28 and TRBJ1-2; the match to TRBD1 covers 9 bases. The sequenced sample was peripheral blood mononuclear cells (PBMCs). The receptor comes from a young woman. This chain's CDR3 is CASAGTGRGYTF. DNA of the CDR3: TGTGCCAGTGCCGGGACAGGGAGGGGCTACACCTTC.